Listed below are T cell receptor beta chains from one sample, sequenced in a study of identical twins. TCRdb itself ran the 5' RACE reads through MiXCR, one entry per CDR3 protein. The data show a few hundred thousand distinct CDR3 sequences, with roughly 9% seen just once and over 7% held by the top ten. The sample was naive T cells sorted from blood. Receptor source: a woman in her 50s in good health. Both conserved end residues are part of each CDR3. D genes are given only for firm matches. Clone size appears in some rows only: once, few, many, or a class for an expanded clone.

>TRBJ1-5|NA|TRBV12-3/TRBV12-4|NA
TGTGCCAGCAGTTTAGCGGGCAGAAGCAATCAGCCCCAGCATTTT
CASSLAGRSNQPQHF
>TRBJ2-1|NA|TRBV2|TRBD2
TGTGCCAGCAGAGGACTAGCGGGACCGGTTGAGCAGTTCTTC
CASRGLAGPVEQFF
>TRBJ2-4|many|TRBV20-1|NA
TGCAGTGCCCCCCCGGCGGTACTAGCCAAAAACATTCAGTACTTC
CSAPPAVLAKNIQYF
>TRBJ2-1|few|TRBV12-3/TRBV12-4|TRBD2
TGTGCCAGCAGTTCGACTAGCTTGACCCAGTTCTTC
CASSSTSLTQFF
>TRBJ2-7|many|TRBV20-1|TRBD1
TGCAGTGCTAGGGACAGGCCCTACGAGCAGTACTTC
CSARDRPYEQYF
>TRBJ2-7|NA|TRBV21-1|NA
TGTGCCAGCAGCAAAGGTGGGACAGGGATGTACGAGCAGTACTTC
CASSKGGTGMYEQYF
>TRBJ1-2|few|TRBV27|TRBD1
TGTGCCAGCAGTCCGCGGACAGGGTACTATGGCTACACCTTC
CASSPRTGYYGYTF
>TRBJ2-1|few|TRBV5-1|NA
TGCGCCAGCAGCTCAGCTCCGAGCTCCTACAATGAGCAGTTCTTC
CASSSAPSSYNEQFF
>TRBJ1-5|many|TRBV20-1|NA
TGCAGTGCTCGTTCGGACAGCAATCAGCCCCAGCATTTT
CSARSDSNQPQHF
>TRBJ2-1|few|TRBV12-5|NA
TGTGCTAGTACGGCTGGACCCAAGTCCTTACTGGGCGTCGATGAGCAGTTCTTC
CASTAGPKSLLGVDEQFF
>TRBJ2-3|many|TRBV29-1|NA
TGCAGCGTTTTGGACGGGGGCACAGATACGCAGTATTTT
CSVLDGGTDTQYF
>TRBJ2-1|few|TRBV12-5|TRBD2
TGTGCTAGTGGTCTAGCGGGAGGGCCCGTGGAGCAGTTCTTC
CASGLAGGPVEQFF
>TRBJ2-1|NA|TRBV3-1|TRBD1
TGTGCCAGCAGCCACGCGACAGGGGCCGGCATCAATGAGCAGTTCTTC
CASSHATGAGINEQFF
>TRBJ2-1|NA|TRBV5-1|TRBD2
TGCGCCAGCAGCTTGGGGCTAGCGGAGATTTACAATGAGCAGTTCTTC
CASSLGLAEIYNEQFF
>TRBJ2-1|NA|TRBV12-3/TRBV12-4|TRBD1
TGTGCCAGCAGCCAAAAGACAGGGGTCGAGCAGTTCTTC
CASSQKTGVEQFF
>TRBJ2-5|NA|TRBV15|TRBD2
TGTGCCACCAGCAGACTAGCGGGCGAAGAGACCCAGTACTTC
CATSRLAGEETQYF
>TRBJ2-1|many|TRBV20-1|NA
TGCAGTGCTAGTCTTAGCGTGATGGCCAATGAGCAGTTCTTC
CSASLSVMANEQFF
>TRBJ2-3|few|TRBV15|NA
TGTGCCACCAGCAGAGAAGAGCTCACAGATACGCAGTATTTT
CATSREELTDTQYF
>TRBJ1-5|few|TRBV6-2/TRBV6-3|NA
TGTGCCAGTGATGAGGGCCGGAATCAGCCCCAGCATTTT
CASDEGRNQPQHF
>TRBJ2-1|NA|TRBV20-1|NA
TGCAGTGCTAGAGATCTCAGGGGGGGCTACAATGAGCAGTTCTTC
CSARDLRGGYNEQFF
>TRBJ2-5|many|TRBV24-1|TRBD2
TGTGCCACCAGTGATTTCGGGACTAGCGGACGTGAGGGGCCCCAAGAGACCCAGTACTTC
CATSDFGTSGREGPQETQYF
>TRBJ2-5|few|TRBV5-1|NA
TGCGCCAGCAGATTAGGTAGCAGGGAGACCCAGTACTTC
CASRLGSRETQYF
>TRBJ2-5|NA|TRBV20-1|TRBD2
TGCAGTGCTAGTTCCACTAGCGGGCTAGAGACCCAGTACTTC
CSASSTSGLETQYF
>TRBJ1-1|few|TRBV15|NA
TGTGCCACCAGCAGAGAGGTCAGCAACACTGAAGCTTTCTTT
CATSREVSNTEAFF
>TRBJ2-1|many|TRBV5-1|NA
TGCGCCAGCAGCTTGGAGGGGATATTCGCCTACAATGAGCAGTTCTTC
CASSLEGIFAYNEQFF
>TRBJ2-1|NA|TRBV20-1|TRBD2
TGCAGTGCTAGAGAGCTAGCGGGAGTAGGGGGGGAGCAGTTCTTC
CSARELAGVGGEQFF
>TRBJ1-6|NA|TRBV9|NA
TGTGCCAGCAGCGTAGAAGGACAAAATTCACCCCTCCACTTT
CASSVEGQNSPLHF
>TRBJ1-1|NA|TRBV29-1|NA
TGCAGCGTTGTTTCCGCCCTGAACACTGAAGCTTTCTTT
CSVVSALNTEAFF
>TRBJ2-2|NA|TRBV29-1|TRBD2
TGCAGCGTTGAATTCGGGTCTAGCGGTGTCGGGGAGCTGTTTTTT
CSVEFGSSGVGELFF
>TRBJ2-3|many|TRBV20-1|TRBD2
TGCAGTGCCTCTACTAGCGCGCTTGGAGATACGCAGTATTTT
CSASTSALGDTQYF
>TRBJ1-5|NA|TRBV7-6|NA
TGTGCCAGCAGCTTAAGAGGGGAGGGGAAGGGCAATCAGCCCCAGCATTTT
CASSLRGEGKGNQPQHF
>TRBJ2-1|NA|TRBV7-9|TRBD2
TGTGCCAGCAGCCCACCCATCCGACTAGCGGGAGGGAGGTACAATGAGCAGTTCTTC
CASSPPIRLAGGRYNEQFF
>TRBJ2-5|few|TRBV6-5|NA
TGTGCCAGCAGTTACCGATCCACTTCGGCCCAGTACTTC
CASSYRSTSAQYF
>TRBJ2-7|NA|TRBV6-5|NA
TGTGCCAGCAGTGGGGGAAGAGGCTGCGAGCAGTACTTC
CASSGGRGCEQYF
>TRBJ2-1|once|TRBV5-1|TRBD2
TGCGCCAGCAGCTGGGGGCTAGCGGGAGCGACCAACAATGAGCAGTTCTTC
CASSWGLAGATNNEQFF
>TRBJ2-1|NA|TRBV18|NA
TGTGCCAGCGGTGGGGGCGGACGTCCTAATGAGCAGTTCTTC
CASGGGGRPNEQFF
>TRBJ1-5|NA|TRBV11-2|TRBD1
TGTGCCAGCAGCGCCAGACAGGGGGCGTTGGGCAATCAGCCCCAGCATTTT
CASSARQGALGNQPQHF
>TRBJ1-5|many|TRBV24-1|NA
TGTGCCACCAGTGATCTGGGGGACCAGCATTTT
CATSDLGDQHF
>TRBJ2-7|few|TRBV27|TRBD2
TGTGCCAGCATCGCGACTAGCGGGAACTACGAGCAGTACTTC
CASIATSGNYEQYF
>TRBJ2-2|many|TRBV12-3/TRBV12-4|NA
TGTGCCAGCCGTCCGGGACGGAGGGTTGCGGAGCTGTTTTTT
CASRPGRRVAELFF